Listed below are T cell receptor beta chains from one sample, sequenced in a study of blood T cell repertoires in COVID-19. The assay was immunoSEQ multiplex PCR, and TCRdb's table has in-frame clones only and misses some. The repertoire includes about 110,000 clones, about nine tenths of them detected once, and less than 1.5% sits in the top ten. The specimen sequenced was peripheral blood. These receptors were collected from a human donor in a cohort sampled during active COVID-19. Both conserved end residues are part of each CDR3. The order of the fields is J gene, D gene, V gene, CDR3 protein. D genes are given only for firm matches.

j_call: TRBJ1-4; d_call: TRBD1; v_call: TRBV6-5; cdr3_aa: CASRRGQSNEKLFF
j_call: TRBJ1-1; d_call: .; v_call: TRBV6-5; cdr3_aa: CASRTPGKNTEAFF
j_call: TRBJ1-1; d_call: .; v_call: TRBV6-5; cdr3_aa: CASSYGSGRARPKAFF
j_call: TRBJ1-1; d_call: .; v_call: TRBV7-8; cdr3_aa: CASSPRRQADGGVGFF
j_call: TRBJ2-1; d_call: TRBD2; v_call: TRBV7-2; cdr3_aa: CASSSRLAGAAGEQFF
j_call: TRBJ2-1; d_call: TRBD1; v_call: TRBV7-8; cdr3_aa: CASSLVQGAYNEQFF
j_call: TRBJ2-1; d_call: .; v_call: TRBV28; cdr3_aa: CASSLREKLYEQFF
j_call: TRBJ1-3; d_call: .; v_call: TRBV9; cdr3_aa: CASSVDGGLGNTIYF
j_call: TRBJ1-6; d_call: .; v_call: TRBV28; cdr3_aa: CASSLRGLRGSPLHF
j_call: TRBJ2-7; d_call: TRBD1; v_call: TRBV4-3; cdr3_aa: CASSPEGQGYEQYF
j_call: TRBJ2-7; d_call: TRBD2; v_call: TRBV7-2; cdr3_aa: CASSSGSFTYEQYF